The sequence of this TCR beta chain was determined in a study of blood T cell repertoires in COVID-19. Study background: PBMCs, B-cell-depleted T cells, or T cells provided the cDNA or gDNA that made up the material.

Adults between about 18 and 89 years of age took part from 20 to 25 US areas. As handled by the study authors: Reference gene primer amplification yielded estimated nucleated cell counts. Sequencing was performed with immunoSEQ multiplex PCR; in TCRdb, only in-frame clones are kept and a portion is missing. V, J and clone size were drawn from that table, and D and trimming were deduced from the DNA. The sample has some 220,000 clones; 88% are singletons. Trimming at V came to 0 bases and at J to 10 bases, leaving 7 bases not matched to a gene. Per germline, CDR1 MNHEY and CDR2 SMNVEV (reference sequence). The CDR3 length is 14 residues.

This TCR derives from a woman aged 30 to 39 who had recovered from COVID-19. The sequencing sample was made of PBMCs or T cells enriched from blood (not recorded which). V usage is TRBV27 and J usage is TRBJ1-1; 8 bases are shared with TRBD1. As DNA, the CDR3 is TGTGCCAGCAGTTTATCGAGGACAGGGTACAGAGCTTTCTTT. It specifies CASSLSRTGYRAFF.